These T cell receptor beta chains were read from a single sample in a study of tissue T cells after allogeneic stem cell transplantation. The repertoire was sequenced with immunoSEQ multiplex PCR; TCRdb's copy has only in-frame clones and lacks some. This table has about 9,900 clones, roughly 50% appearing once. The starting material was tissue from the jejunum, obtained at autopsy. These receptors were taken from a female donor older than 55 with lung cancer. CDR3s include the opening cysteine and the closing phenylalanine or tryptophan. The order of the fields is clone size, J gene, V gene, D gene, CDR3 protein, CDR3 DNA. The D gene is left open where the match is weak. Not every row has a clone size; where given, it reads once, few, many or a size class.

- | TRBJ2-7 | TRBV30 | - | CALKARNGQYF | TGTGCCCTAAAGGCGAGGAATGGGCAGTACTTC
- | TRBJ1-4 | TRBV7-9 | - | CASSPPRDWGDEKLFF | TGTGCCAGCAGTCCACCGCGGGACTGGGGGGATGAAAAACTGTTTTTT
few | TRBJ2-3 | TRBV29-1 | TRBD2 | CSVRSRASGPTDTQYF | TGCAGCGTTAGAAGCCGGGCTAGCGGACCCACAGATACGCAGTATTTT
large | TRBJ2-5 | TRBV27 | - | CASSSAGQETQYF | TGTGCCAGCAGTTCGGCAGGGCAAGAGACCCAGTACTTC
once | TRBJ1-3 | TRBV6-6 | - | CASSPQGAAGNTIYF | TGTGCCAGCAGTCCCCAGGGTGCGGCTGGAAACACCATATATTTT
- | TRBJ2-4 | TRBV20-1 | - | CSASPAKNIQYF | TGCAGTGCTAGTCCAGCCAAAAACATTCAGTACTTC
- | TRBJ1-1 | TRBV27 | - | CASSLGWGNTEAFF | TGTGCCAGCAGTTTGGGGTGGGGGAACACTGAAGCTTTCTTT
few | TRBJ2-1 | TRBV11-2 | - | CASSLQAGVNNEQFF | TGTGCCAGCAGCCTACAGGCCGGAGTTAACAATGAGCAGTTCTTC
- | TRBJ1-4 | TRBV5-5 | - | CASSHAGGRTNEKLFF | TGTGCCAGCAGCCACGCTGGAGGCCGAACTAATGAAAAACTGTTTTTT
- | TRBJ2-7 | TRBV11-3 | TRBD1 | CASSPGTGDHEQYF | TGTGCCAGCAGCCCTGGGACAGGGGACCACGAGCAGTACTTC
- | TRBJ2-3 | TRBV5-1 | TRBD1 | CASSQTGTGGGTQYF | TGCGCCAGCAGCCAAACCGGGACAGGGGGAGGTACGCAGTATTTT
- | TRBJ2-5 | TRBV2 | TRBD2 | CAGASGKLAGASQYF | TGTGCCGGAGCAAGTGGAAAGCTAGCGGGAGCGTCCCAGTACTTC
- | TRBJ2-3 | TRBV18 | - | CASSPALQATDTQYF | TGTGCCAGCTCACCCGCTCTTCAGGCCACGGATACGCAGTATTTT
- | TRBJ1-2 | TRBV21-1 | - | CASSKGSDGVGRTF | TGTGCCAGCAGCAAAGGGTCAGATGGGGTGGGTAGAACCTTC
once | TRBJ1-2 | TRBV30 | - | CAWVYQSRPYTF | TGTGCCTGGGTCTATCAATCTCGTCCCTACACCTTC
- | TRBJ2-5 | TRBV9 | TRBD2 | CASSAIAGETQETQYF | TGTGCCAGCAGCGCAATAGCGGGAGAGACCCAAGAGACCCAGTACTTC
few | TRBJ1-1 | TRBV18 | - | CASLGRLNTEAFF | TGTGCCAGCCTAGGACGGTTGAACACTGAAGCTTTCTTT
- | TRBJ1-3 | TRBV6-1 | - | CASSDGPHSLSGNTIYF | TGTGCCAGCAGTGATGGACCTCACAGTCTCTCTGGAAACACCATATATTTT
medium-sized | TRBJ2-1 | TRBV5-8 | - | CASTNTRQSSYNEQFF | TGTGCCAGCACCAATACCCGGCAGAGCTCCTACAATGAGCAGTTCTTC
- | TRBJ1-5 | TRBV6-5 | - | CASSYSEHQPQHF | TGTGCCAGCAGTTACTCTGAGCATCAGCCCCAGCATTTT
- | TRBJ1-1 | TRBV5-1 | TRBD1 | CASSIKQGANTEAFF | TGCGCCAGCAGCATAAAACAGGGGGCGAACACTGAAGCTTTCTTT
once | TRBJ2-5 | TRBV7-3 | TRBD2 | CASSKTSSQETQYF | TGTGCCAGCAGCAAGACTAGCTCCCAAGAGACCCAGTACTTC
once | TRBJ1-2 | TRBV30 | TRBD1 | CAWSYMQDRGNYGYTF | TGTGCCTGGAGTTATATGCAGGACAGGGGAAACTATGGCTACACCTTC
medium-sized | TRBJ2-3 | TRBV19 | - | CASSFTGQSGDTQYF | TGTGCCAGTAGTTTTACTGGGCAATCCGGAGATACGCAGTATTTT
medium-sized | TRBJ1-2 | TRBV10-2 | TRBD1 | CASSGTGEYGYTF | TGCGCCAGCTCCGGGACAGGGGAATATGGCTACACCTTC
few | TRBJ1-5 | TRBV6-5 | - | CASSLGSGNQPQHF | TGTGCCAGCAGTTTGGGGTCGGGCAATCAGCCCCAGCATTTT
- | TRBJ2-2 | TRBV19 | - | CASRTFSGTGELFF | TGTGCCAGTAGGACCTTCAGCGGCACCGGGGAGCTGTTTTTT
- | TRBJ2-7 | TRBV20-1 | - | CSAPRGYEQYF | TGCAGTGCTCCGAGGGGGTACGAGCAGTACTTC
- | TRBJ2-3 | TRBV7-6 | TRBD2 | CASSLGRGLAGGTDTQYF | TGTGCCAGCAGCTTAGGTCGTGGACTAGCGGGGGGCACAGATACGCAGTATTTT
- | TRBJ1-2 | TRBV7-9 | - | CASSPTFNYGYTF | TGTGCCAGCAGCCCAACATTTAACTATGGCTACACCTTC
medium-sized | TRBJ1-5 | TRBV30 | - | CAWAGPNGSNQPQHF | TGTGCCTGGGCCGGACCTAACGGAAGCAATCAGCCCCAGCATTTT
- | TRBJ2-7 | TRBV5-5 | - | CASSQRVRQDPYYEQYF | TGTGCCAGCAGCCAGCGCGTGAGACAGGATCCCTACTACGAGCAGTACTTC
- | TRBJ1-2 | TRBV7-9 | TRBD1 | CASSLARRTGDYGYTF | TGTGCCAGCAGCTTAGCGCGAAGGACAGGGGACTATGGCTACACCTTC
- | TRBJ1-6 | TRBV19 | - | CASSIPLRLDSGSYNSPLHF | TGTGCCAGTAGTATCCCCCTACGGTTGGATTCGGGCTCCTATAATTCACCCCTCCACTTT
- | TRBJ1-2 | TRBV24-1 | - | CATSDSNYGYTF | TGTGCCACCAGTGATTCCAACTATGGCTACACCTTC
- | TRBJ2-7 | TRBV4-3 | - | CASSQIVGAAYEQYF | TGCGCCAGCAGCCAAATCGTGGGTGCCGCCTACGAGCAGTACTTC
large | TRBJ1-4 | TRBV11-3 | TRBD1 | CASSLAGGMGEKLFF | TGTGCCAGCAGCTTAGCAGGGGGAATGGGTGAAAAACTGTTTTTT
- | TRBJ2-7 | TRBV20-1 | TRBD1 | CSASKGAPYEQYF | TGCAGTGCTAGTAAGGGGGCCCCCTACGAGCAGTACTTC
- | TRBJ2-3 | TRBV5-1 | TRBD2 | CASSNRLAGVDTQYF | TGCGCCAGCAGCAACCGACTAGCGGGGGTCGATACGCAGTATTTT
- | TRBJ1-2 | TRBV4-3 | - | CASSQDTGPYGYTF | TGCGCCAGCAGCCAAGATACAGGGCCCTATGGCTACACCTTC
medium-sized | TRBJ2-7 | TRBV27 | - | CASSPLRGEQYF | TGTGCCAGCAGCCCCCTGAGGGGGGAGCAGTACTTC
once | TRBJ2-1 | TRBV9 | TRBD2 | CASSVALAGPYNEQFF | TGTGCCAGCAGCGTAGCCCTAGCGGGGCCTTACAATGAGCAGTTCTTC
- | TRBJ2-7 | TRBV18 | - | CASSPTQLGEQYF | TGTGCCAGCTCACCCACCCAACTGGGCGAGCAGTACTTC
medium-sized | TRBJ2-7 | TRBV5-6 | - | CASSLDSHSYEQYF | TGTGCCAGCAGCTTGGACTCCCACTCCTACGAGCAGTACTTC
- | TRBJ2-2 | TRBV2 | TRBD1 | CASSAQVPGQGSLTGELFF | TGTGCCAGCAGCGCTCAGGTCCCGGGACAGGGATCGTTGACCGGGGAGCTGTTTTTT
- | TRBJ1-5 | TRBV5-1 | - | CASSLDGQSGQPQHF | TGCGCCAGCAGCTTGGATGGACAATCGGGGCAGCCCCAGCATTTT
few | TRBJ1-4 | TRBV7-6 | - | CASSPQQGLNEKLFF | TGTGCCAGCAGCCCCCAACAGGGCCTAAATGAAAAACTGTTTTTT